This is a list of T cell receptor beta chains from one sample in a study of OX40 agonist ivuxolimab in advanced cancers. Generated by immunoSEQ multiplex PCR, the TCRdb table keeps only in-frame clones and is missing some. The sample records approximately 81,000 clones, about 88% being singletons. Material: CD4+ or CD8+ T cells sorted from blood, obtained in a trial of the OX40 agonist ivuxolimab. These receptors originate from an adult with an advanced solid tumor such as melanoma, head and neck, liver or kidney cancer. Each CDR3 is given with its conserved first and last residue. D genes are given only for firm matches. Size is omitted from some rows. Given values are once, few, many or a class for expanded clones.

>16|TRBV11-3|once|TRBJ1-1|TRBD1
CASSILHTGGRTEAFF
TGTGCCAGCAGCATTCTCCATACAGGGGGCCGCACTGAAGCTTTCTTT
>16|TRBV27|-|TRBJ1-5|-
CASSPIPGQSNQPQHF
TGTGCCAGCAGTCCCATCCCCGGGCAGAGCAATCAGCCCCAGCATTTT
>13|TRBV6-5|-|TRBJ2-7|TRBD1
CASSETGFDEQYF
TGTGCCAGCAGCGAGACAGGGTTCGACGAGCAGTACTTC
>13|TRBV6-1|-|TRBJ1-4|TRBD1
CASNSYRGEKLFF
TGTGCCAGCAATTCATACAGGGGCGAAAAACTGTTTTTT
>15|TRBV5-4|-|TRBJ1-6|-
CASSLVDRYNSPLHF
TGTGCCAGCAGCTTGGTTGACCGATATAATTCACCCCTCCACTTT
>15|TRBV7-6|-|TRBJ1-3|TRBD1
CASSLSTGIGNTIYF
TGTGCCAGCAGCTTATCGACAGGGATTGGAAACACCATATATTTT
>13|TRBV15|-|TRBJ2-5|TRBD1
CATSYRGQETQYF
TGTGCCACCAGTTACAGGGGGCAAGAGACCCAGTACTTC
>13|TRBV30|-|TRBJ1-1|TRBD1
CAWVRTGHRGAFF
TGTGCCTGGGTAAGGACAGGTCACAGGGGAGCTTTCTTT
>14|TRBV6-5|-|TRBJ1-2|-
CASRPGTPIYGYTF
TGTGCCAGCAGACCCGGGACTCCGATTTATGGCTACACCTTC
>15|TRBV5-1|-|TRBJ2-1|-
CASSQMAYSGNEQFF
TGCGCCAGCAGCCAGATGGCGTACAGCGGGAATGAGCAGTTCTTC
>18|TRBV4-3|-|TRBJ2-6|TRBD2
CASSQVGGSSSGANVLTF
TGCGCCAGCAGCCAAGTGGGGGGGAGTTCCTCTGGGGCCAACGTCCTGACTTTC
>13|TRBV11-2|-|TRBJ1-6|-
CASRDSVYSPLHF
TGTGCCAGCAGGGACAGTGTTTATTCACCCCTCCACTTT
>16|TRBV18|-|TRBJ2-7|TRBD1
CASSSLDRAISYEQYF
TGTGCCAGCTCATCCTTGGACAGGGCGATCTCCTACGAGCAGTACTTC
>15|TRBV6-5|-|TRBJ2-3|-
CASSYRGFTTDTQYF
TGTGCCAGCAGTTACCGCGGGTTTACCACAGATACGCAGTATTTT
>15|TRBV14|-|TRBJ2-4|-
CASSQSQGPLGIQYF
TGTGCCAGCAGCCAATCACAGGGCCCCCTAGGGATTCAGTACTTC
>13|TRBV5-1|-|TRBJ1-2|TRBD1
CASSLDRGYGYTF
TGCGCCAGCAGCTTGGACAGGGGTTATGGCTACACCTTC
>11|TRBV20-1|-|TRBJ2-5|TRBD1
CMGGTGETQYF
TGCATGGGGGGGACAGGGGAAACCCAGTACTTC
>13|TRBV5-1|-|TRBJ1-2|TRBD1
CASSPGTGYGYTF
TGCGCCAGCAGCCCCGGGACAGGGTACGGCTACACCTTC
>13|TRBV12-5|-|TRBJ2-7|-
CASAPGVFYEQYF
TGTGCTAGTGCCCCAGGGGTTTTCTACGAGCAGTACTTC
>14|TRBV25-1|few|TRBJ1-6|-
CASSELTGISPLHF
TGTGCCAGCAGTGAATTGACGGGGATATCACCCCTCCACTTT
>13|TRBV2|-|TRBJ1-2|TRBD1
CASSAGQFHGYTF
TGTGCCAGCAGCGCGGGACAGTTCCATGGCTACACCTTC
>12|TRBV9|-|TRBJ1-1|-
CASSATDTEAFF
TGTGCCAGCAGCGCAACAGACACTGAAGCTTTCTTT
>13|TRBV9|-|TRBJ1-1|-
CASSVGPNTEAFF
TGTGCCAGCAGCGTCGGTCCCAACACTGAAGCTTTCTTT
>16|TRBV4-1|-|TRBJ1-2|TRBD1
CASSQPRQGKGYGYTF
TGCGCCAGCAGCCAACCAAGACAGGGGAAAGGCTATGGCTACACCTTC
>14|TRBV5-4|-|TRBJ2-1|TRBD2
CASSIASGEDEQFF
TGTGCCAGCAGCATTGCTAGCGGGGAGGATGAGCAGTTCTTC
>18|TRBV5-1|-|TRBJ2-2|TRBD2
CASSKGLAGGSHTGELFF
TGCGCCAGCAGCAAGGGACTAGCGGGGGGATCCCACACCGGGGAGCTGTTTTTT
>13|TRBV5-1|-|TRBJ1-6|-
CASSQWTDSPLHF
TGCGCCAGCAGCCAGTGGACGGATTCACCCCTCCACTTT
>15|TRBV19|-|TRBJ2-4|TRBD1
CASKGQGLAKNIQYF
TGTGCCAGTAAGGGACAGGGGCTAGCCAAAAACATTCAGTACTTC
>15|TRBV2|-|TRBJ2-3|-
CASISRSASTDTQYF
TGTGCCAGCATATCGAGGAGTGCAAGCACAGATACGCAGTATTTT
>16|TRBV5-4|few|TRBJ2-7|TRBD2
CASSLASSGSSYEQYF
TGTGCCAGCAGCTTGGCCTCTAGCGGGAGCTCCTACGAGCAGTACTTC
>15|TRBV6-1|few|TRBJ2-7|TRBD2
CASGFSGSATYEQYF
TGTGCCAGCGGCTTTAGCGGGAGTGCCACCTACGAGCAGTACTTC
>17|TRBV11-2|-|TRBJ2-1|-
CASSKSMTGTETRQQFF
TGTGCCAGCAGCAAATCTATGACCGGGACGGAGACCCGGCAGCAGTTCTTC
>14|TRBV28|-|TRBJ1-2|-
CASSLKGSAYGYTF
TGTGCCAGCAGTTTAAAGGGCAGCGCCTATGGCTACACCTTC
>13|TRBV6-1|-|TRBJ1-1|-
CASRRTGNTEAFF
TGTGCCAGCAGACGCACAGGGAACACTGAAGCTTTCTTT
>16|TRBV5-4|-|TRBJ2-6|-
CASSVGQPSGANVLTF
TGTGCCAGCAGCGTCGGACAGCCCTCTGGGGCCAACGTCCTGACTTTC
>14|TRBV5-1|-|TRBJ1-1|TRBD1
CASSLVARGVGAFF
TGCGCCAGCAGCTTGGTCGCCAGGGGGGTAGGAGCTTTCTTT
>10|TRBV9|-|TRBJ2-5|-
CASSVNEQYF
TGTGCCAGCAGCGTAAATGAGCAGTACTTC
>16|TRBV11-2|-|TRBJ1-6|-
CASSLEGLSGNSPLHF
TGTGCCAGCAGCTTAGAGGGGCTCTCAGGGAATTCACCCCTCCACTTT
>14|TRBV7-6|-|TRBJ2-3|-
CASSKGPEADTQYF
TGTGCCAGCAGCAAAGGACCAGAGGCAGATACGCAGTATTTT
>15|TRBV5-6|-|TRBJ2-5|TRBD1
CASSPYRQGGETQYF
TGTGCCAGCAGCCCGTACCGACAGGGTGGGGAGACCCAGTACTTC
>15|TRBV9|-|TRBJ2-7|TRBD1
CASSLRQGANYEQYF
TGTGCCAGCAGCTTGCGACAGGGGGCTAACTACGAGCAGTACTTC
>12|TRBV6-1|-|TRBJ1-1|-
CASSEVVAEAFF
TGTGCCAGCAGTGAAGTAGTCGCTGAAGCTTTCTTT
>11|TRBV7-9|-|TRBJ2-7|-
CASSRAYEQYF
TGTGCCAGCAGTCGTGCCTACGAGCAGTACTTC
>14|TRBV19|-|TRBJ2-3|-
CASSIGPGSLGQYF
TGTGCCAGTAGTATTGGTCCCGGGAGCCTCGGCCAGTATTTT
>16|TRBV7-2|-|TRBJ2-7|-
CASSLAGRGLSYEQYF
TGTGCCAGCAGCTTAGCGGGACGGGGGCTCTCCTACGAGCAGTACTTC
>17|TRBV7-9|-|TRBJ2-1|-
CASSLVLMGSSYNEQFF
TGTGCCAGCAGCTTAGTCTTAATGGGGAGCTCCTACAATGAGCAGTTCTTC
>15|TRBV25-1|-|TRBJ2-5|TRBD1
CASSEGRGWQETQYF
TGTGCCAGCAGTGAAGGCAGGGGGTGGCAAGAGACCCAGTACTTC
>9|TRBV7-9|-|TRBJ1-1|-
CARRPEAFF
TGTGCCAGAAGACCTGAGGCTTTCTTT
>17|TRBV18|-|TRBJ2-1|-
CASSPPIESDSYNEQFF
TGTGCCAGCTCACCACCGATTGAGTCAGATTCCTACAATGAGCAGTTCTTC
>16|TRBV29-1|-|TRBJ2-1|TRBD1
CSVERTGDGAYNEQFF
TGCAGCGTGGAGAGGACAGGGGACGGTGCCTACAATGAGCAGTTCTTC
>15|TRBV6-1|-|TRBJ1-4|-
CASSDPGRINEKLFF
TGTGCCAGCAGTGATCCGGGACGGATTAATGAAAAACTGTTTTTT
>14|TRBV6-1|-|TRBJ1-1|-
CASSAQQGNTEAFF
TGTGCCAGCAGTGCGCAACAGGGGAACACTGAAGCTTTCTTT
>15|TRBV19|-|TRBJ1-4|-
CASSGSGAGGEKLFF
TGTGCCAGTAGTGGCTCAGGGGCGGGGGGCGAAAAACTGTTTTTT
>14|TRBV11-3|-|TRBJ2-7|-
CASSLRTESYEQYF
TGTGCCAGCAGCCTCCGGACAGAGTCCTACGAGCAGTACTTC
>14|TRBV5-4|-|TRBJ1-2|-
CAGSLLQGPYGYTF
TGTGCCGGCAGCTTACTACAGGGCCCCTATGGCTACACCTTC